This record covers a single TCR beta chain. This CDR3 contains 13 residues. Trimming took off 2 bases at V and 3 bases at J, with 8 bases between the two ends. Germline CDR1 is GTSNPN and CDR2 is SVGIG (reference sequence). This specimen comes from a study of control samples from healthy donors and cancer patients. Clones were sequenced by immunoSEQ multiplex PCR, and TCRdb holds only the in-frame ones, with some missing. The table shows about 120,000 clones, with about 91% occurring only once. The receptor was isolated from a middle-aged man in good health. Sequencing input: blood. The genes are TRBV30 and TRBJ1-3, with D possibly being TRBD1 (5 bases). DNA of the CDR3: TGTGCCTGGAGTACCACAGGTGGAAACACCATATATTTT. It yields the protein CAWSTTGGNTIYF.